This TCR beta chain was captured by sequencing in a study of T cell repertoires in aging, cancer and after chemotherapy. Peripheral blood genomic DNA, not sorted cells or RNA, was the template. A mixed TRB-A/B primer pool amplified rearranged TRB by multiplex touch-down PCR. TCRdb redid the calling of the multiplex PCR reads with MiXCR, one entry per CDR3 protein. This table holds approximately 6,700 distinct CDR3 sequences, under 25% found once. This clonotype occurred a few times. Its antigen is as yet unknown. Per the germline V gene, CDR1 is SGHRS and CDR2 is YFSETQ. The CDR3 is 14 residues long. V lost 5 bases and J 4 bases, leaving 15 bases between the germline ends. Study findings and constraints: In healthy donors, age-related TCR diversity loss mainly reflected lost richness.

This sequence joins TRBV5-1 and TRBJ2-5; no firm D call. Sequenced sample: blood. The clonotype originates from a human donor with a blood cancer. CDR3 loop: CASSWTEPRETQYF. The CDR3 nucleotides read TGCGCCAGCAGTTGGACGGAGCCCCGAGAGACCCAGTACTTC.